This T cell receptor (beta chain) originates from a study of shared clonotypes between healthy human individuals. The V end lost 2 bases, the J end lost 8 bases, and 16 bases lay between the germline ends. This CDR3 is 15 amino acids long. Germline lookup yields CDR1 MNHEY and CDR2 SMNVEV (reference sequence). Details on this clone: Its antigen is unidentified.

Notes on the study in general: The authors expected sequencing depth to affect clonotype sharing among donors. With a handful of donors compared, about 5% of naive CD4 clonotypes were shared.

CD8 cells regarded as naive lacked CD45RO, were positively chosen for CCR7, and omitted terminally differentiated effector memory CD45RA+ cells. Every one of the donors was a Caucasian adult that lived in Nashville, Tennessee. On sorted subsets, replicate PCRs used approximately 190 ng DNA, or around 30,000 T cell genomes. Some clones are missing from TCRdb's copy, which holds only in-frame ones; the method was immunoSEQ multiplex PCR. Of millions of clones in the sample, 85% to 95% were seen once. The receptor's source is a man younger than 35 in good health. Material: naive CD8+ T cells sorted from blood. This rearrangement joins TRBV27 to TRBJ2-1; D call uncertain. CDR3 amino acids: CASSLEAGVWDEQFF. The DNA for the CDR3 is TGTGCCAGCAGTTTAGAGGCAGGCGTTTGGGATGAGCAGTTCTTC.